This TCR beta chain was identified during a study of metastatic and nonmetastatic thyroid tumors. On the study more broadly: Blood and tumor or nodule tissue repertoires from malignant and benign thyroid patients were compared. Study observations and caveats: Significantly higher TCR beta diversity was reportedly seen in malignant thyroid tumors than benign nodules, in blood and tumor.

All patients were treatment-naive before thyroid surgery. The germline V gene encodes CDR1 MNHEY and CDR2 SVGEGT. V lost 5 bases and J lost 2, with 12 bases in between. This CDR3 contains 14 residues. By share, this clone counts as medium-sized. Antigen specificity is unknown. Other DNA sequences in this specimen translate into the identical CDR3. TCRdb reprocessed the PCR reads using MiXCR. In the table there are 23,000 or so clones, around a fifth of which are singletons. What was sequenced was blood. The chain employs TRBV6-2 or TRBV6-3 and TRBJ1-2; perhaps TRBD1 as D (5 bases). The TCR comes from a male donor with papillary thyroid cancer or a benign thyroid nodule (not recorded which). Some clones in this sample may be carry-over from other donors' samples. The CDR3 loop reads CASSPQGRNYGYTF. The CDR3 DNA reads as TGTGCCAGCAGTCCCCAGGGACGGAACTATGGCTACACCTTC.